One sample yielded the 2 T cell receptor beta chains listed below, sequenced in a study of blood T cell repertoires in COVID-19. Sequencing used immunoSEQ multiplex PCR; TCRdb keeps in-frame clones, though not all of them. The table shows about 210,000 clones, with roughly 85% occurring only once. Sequenced: peripheral blood. Receptors originate from an elderly woman with acute or convalescent COVID-19.

The chain employs TRBV3-1 (or the pseudogene TRBV3-2) and TRBJ1-2; D ambiguous. The CDR3 totals 14 residues. Trimming took 6 bases from V and 4 from J, leaving 15 bases between them. Germline assignment: CDR1 LGHDT and CDR2 YNNKEL (reference sequence). The CDR3 is CASRGRGQTYGYTF. In DNA form, the CDR3 reads TGTGCCAGCAGAGGACGGGGTCAAACCTATGGCTACACCTTC.

The chain recombines TRBV12-5 with TRBJ2-5, with a tentative D call TRBD1 (5 bases). The CDR3 is 14 residues long. Germline CDR1 and CDR2: LGHNT and FRNRAP. V was clipped by 1 base and J by 5 bases, with 11 bases between them. The CDR3 protein is CASGLGSGMETQYF. CDR3 coding DNA: TGTGCTAGTGGTTTGGGGTCAGGGATGGAGACCCAGTACTTC.